This T cell receptor (beta chain) was sequenced in a study of long-term antiretroviral therapy in people with HIV. The libraries were made with immunoSEQ v3.0 at survey level. The repertoire was sequenced with immunoSEQ multiplex PCR; TCRdb's copy has only in-frame clones and lacks some. The top ten clones hold 10% to 15% of a sample with about 16,000 clones, 88% of them seen once. Study-level results: Compared with controls, HIV repertoires showed narrower CDR3 length ranges.

Prior to DNA extraction, the samples held about 0.95-11 million cryopreserved PBMC. This clone showed up just once. Its antigen remains unidentified. The input for sequencing was unsorted PBMCs, taken 6.9 years after starting antiretroviral therapy. The receptor's source is a man in his forties or fifties with HIV.

The CDR3 nucleotides are TGTGCCAGCAGAGGGTCACTAGCCAACCAAGAGACCCAGTACTTC. Residues: CASRGSLANQETQYF. The chain recombines TRBV6-6 with TRBJ2-5; D might be TRBD2 (6 bases). V was trimmed by 6 bases and J by 0 bases, leaving 14 bases between them. In germline, CDR1 is MNHNY, CDR2 SVGAGI (reference sequence). CDR3 length: 15 amino acids.